This T cell receptor (beta chain) comes out of a study of CD8 T cells in Susac syndrome. Reverse transcription of about 0.5 to 1 ug RNA used random hexamers. The amplification used immunoSEQ multiplex PCR on TCR beta CDR3; it spanned 54 Vbeta and 13 Jbeta. TCRdb processed the immunoSEQ multiplex PCR reads anew with MiXCR; each CDR3 protein has one entry. The table has tens of thousands of distinct CDR3 sequences, roughly nine tenths seen once. Sequencing of TCR beta covered CD8+ and CD4+ T cells obtained from blood. Negative isolation was used for CD8+ and CD4+ T cells and FACS enrichment for TEMRA cells. The CDR3 contains 17 residues. Germline values: CDR1 SQVTM, CDR2 ANQGSEA. Trimming cost V 0 bases and J 0 bases, with 15 bases left between them.

The sample consisted of CD8+ T cells from PBMCs. The chain combines TRBV29-1 with TRBJ2-1, with D maybe TRBD1 (5 bases). This TCR came from a human donor with multiple sclerosis. The CDR3, as DNA: TGCAGCGTTGAAGAACCGGACAACCCAAGCTCCTACAATGAGCAGTTCTTC. This encodes CSVEEPDNPSSYNEQFF.